Given below is one T cell receptor (beta chain) in context. This specimen comes from a study of blood T cell repertoires in COVID-19. The CDR3 length is 17 residues. V shed 2 bases and J 2 bases; nucleotides not matched to a gene: 9. Germline CDR1 SGHRS, CDR2 YFSETQ. Per the original data handling: Amplification of reference gene primers provided the estimated nucleated cell counts. Here immunoSEQ multiplex PCR was the method, and the copy in TCRdb shows in-frame clones only, minus some. V and J calls and clone size are copied from that table; D and trimming were computed from the DNA. The profile covers hundreds of thousands of clones, with around 87% appearing a single time and approximately 7.8% taken by the ten largest.

The V gene is TRBV5-1, the J gene TRBJ2-7; 11 bases line up with TRBD2. This clonotype was sampled from a woman aged 45-60 years who had recovered from COVID-19. The sequenced sample was peripheral blood. CDR3 sequence reads: CASSFTGGTSGPYEQYF. The CDR3 nucleotides read TGCGCCAGCAGCTTTACCGGGGGGACTAGCGGTCCCTACGAGCAGTACTTC. The full variable domain, in which reference TRBV5-1 and TRBJ2-7 provide the parts outside the CDR3, is KAGVTQTPRYLIKTRGQQVTLSCSPISGHRSVSWYQQTPGQGLQFLFEYFSETQRNKGNFPGRFSGRQFSNSRSEMNVSTLELGDSALYLCASSFTGGTSGPYEQYFGPGTRLTVT.